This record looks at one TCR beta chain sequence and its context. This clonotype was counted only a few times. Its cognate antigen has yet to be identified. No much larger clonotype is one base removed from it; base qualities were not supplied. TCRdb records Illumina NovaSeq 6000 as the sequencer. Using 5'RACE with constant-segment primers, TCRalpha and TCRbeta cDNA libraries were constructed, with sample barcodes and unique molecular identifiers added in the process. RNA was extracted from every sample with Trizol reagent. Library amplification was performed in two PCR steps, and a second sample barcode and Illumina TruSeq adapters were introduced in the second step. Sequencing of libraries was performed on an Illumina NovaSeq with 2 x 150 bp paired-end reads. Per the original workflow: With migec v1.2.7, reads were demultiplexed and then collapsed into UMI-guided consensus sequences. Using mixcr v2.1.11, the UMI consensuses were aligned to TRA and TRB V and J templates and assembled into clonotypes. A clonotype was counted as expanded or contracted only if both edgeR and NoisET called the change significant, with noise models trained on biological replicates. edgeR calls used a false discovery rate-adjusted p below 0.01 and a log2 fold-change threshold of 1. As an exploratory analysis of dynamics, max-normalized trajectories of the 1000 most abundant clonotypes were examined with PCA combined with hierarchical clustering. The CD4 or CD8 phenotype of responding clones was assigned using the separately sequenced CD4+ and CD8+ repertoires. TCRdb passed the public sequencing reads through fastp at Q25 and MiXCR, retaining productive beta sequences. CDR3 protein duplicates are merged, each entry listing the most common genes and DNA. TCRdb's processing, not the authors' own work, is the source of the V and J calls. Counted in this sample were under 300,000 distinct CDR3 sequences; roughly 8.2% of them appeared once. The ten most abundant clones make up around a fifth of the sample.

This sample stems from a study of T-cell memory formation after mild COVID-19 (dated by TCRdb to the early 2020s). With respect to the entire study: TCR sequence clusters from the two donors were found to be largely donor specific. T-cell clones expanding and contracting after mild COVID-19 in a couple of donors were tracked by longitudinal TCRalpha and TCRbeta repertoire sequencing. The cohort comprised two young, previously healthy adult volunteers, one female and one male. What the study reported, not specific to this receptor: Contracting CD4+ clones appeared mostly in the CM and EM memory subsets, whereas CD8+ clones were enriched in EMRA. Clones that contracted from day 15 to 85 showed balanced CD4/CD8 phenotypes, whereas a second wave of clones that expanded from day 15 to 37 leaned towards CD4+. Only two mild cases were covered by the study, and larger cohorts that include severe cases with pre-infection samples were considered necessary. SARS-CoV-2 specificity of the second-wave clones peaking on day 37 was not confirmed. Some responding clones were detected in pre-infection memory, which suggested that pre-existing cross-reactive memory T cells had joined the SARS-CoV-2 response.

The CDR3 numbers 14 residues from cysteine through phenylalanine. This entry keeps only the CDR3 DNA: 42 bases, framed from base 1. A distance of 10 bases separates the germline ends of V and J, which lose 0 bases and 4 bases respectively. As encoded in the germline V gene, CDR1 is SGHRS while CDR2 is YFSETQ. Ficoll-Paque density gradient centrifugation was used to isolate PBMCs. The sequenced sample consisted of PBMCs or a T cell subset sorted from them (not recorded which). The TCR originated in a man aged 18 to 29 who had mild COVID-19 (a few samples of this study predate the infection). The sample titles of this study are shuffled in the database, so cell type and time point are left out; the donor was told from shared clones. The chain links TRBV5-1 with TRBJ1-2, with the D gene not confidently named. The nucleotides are TGCGCCAGCAGCTTGGACAGCGAGTTCTATGGCTACACCTTC. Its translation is CASSLDSEFYGYTF.